This TCR beta chain was identified during a study of chemoradiotherapy in HPV16-positive cancers (dated by TCRdb to between 2021 and 2023). As for the study more broadly: Using functional T-cell assays on cells from a couple of HPV16-positive patients, the researchers defined candidate HPV-specific T-cell clones and common TCR motifs. The study asked whether T-cell immunity against the HPV oncoproteins E6 and E7 changes during chemoradiotherapy and whether it affects survival. The candidate HPV-specific TCRs and motifs were then tracked in TCR repertoires from more than 85 patients with HPV-related cancers. On the study overall, not on this receptor specifically: In HPV16-positive patients, expansion of HPV-responsive T cells during chemoradiotherapy was associated with improved recurrence-free survival. The survival association was reported for HPV16-positive patients, and the functional definition of HPV-specific T cells was derived from only two HPV16-positive patients. Expansion of candidate HPV-specific clones and E7-related TCR motifs was observed in the tumor microenvironment during treatment, whereas no such expansion was observed for non-HPV-specific T cells.

CDR1 and CDR2 are drawn from the germline V gene (reference sequence): GTSNPN, SVGIG. The CDR3 covers 13 residues, taking in both the cysteine and the phenylalanine. This entry keeps only the CDR3 DNA: 39 bases, framed from base 1. V and J are truncated by 2 bases and 5 bases respectively, leaving an intervening sequence of 11 bases. Library preparation used the immunoSEQ multiplex PCR assay. TCRdb provides this immuneACCESS table in a form limited to in-frame rearrangements. Some clones are lacking; in checked studies, under half of them reflect an unresolved V gene, and why the rest are absent is not known. Within this sample are 6,500 or so clones, with 80% to 90% of them counted one time only. 7% to 9% of the sample goes to the ten largest clones. Repertoires were sampled repeatedly over the course of chemoradiotherapy, so clonal expansion could be followed in the tumor microenvironment. As regards this clone: Its antigen specificity is not known. Within one base of it there is no much larger clone, and no base qualities were kept.

Rearrangement joined TRBV30 to TRBJ2-3, with TRBD1 as a weak D call on 5 bases. This TCR was recovered from a human donor with HPV-associated anogenital cancer. Sequencing used tumor tissue, obtained from a patient who underwent chemoradiotherapy. DNA sequence: TGTGCCTGGAGTTCAGGGTGGGGAGATACGCAGTATTTT. Its product reads: CAWSSGWGDTQYF.